What follows describes a single T cell receptor beta chain. Its binding antigen is unknown. Per-base quality was not reported, and no clone a single base away is much larger than it. This sample was included in a study of siplizumab effects on memory and regulatory T cells (dated by TCRdb to 2018 to 2020). Context from the whole study: The study looked at the effect of siplizumab, an anti-CD2 antibody, on alloreactive T-cell subsets in allogeneic mixed lymphocyte reactions made from human PBMCs.

Sorted unstimulated T cells and proliferating T cells recovered from mixed lymphocyte reactions were subjected to TCRbeta CDR3 sequencing. Fresh whole blood from about eleven HLA-typed healthy donors served as the source for isolating PBMCs. Unstimulated CD4+ non-regulatory T cells were FACS-sorted to map the origin of alloreactive clones. Findings and caveats that apply to the study as a whole: No functional confirmation was obtained for the suppressive function of proliferating Tregs from siplizumab cultures. Compared with memory T cells, unstimulated naive T cells appeared more diverse, and naive cells seemed to make a substantial contribution to the alloresponse. The cumulative frequency of alloreactive sequences that could be traced back to unstimulated CD4+ memory T cells was significantly reduced by siplizumab. About 75-95% of proliferating CD4+ or CD8+ clones could not be given a naive or memory phenotype. Because sequences below about 10^-5 frequency were poorly captured, only a minor fraction of alloreactive clones could be mapped to unstimulated subsets. Of the alloreactive CD4+ clones that could be mapped, the Treg-derived share averaged 68.8% with siplizumab compared with under 30% in control reactions.

Library method: the immunoSEQ multiplex PCR assay. About 10^5 TCR templates per sample were assayed by the deep sequencing platform. Genomic DNA extracted from sorted T cells was the material used for TCRbeta CDR3 sequencing. The original methods were these. Clonal analysis of TCRbeta CDR3 data was done in the R programming language. Alloreactive CD4+ and CD8+ clones were defined by comparing unstimulated samples with post-reaction CFSE-low samples. Alloreactive CD4+ clones were assigned to regulatory or non-regulatory origin by matching sequences to sorted unstimulated Treg and non-Treg repertoires. Not all clones reach the TCRdb copy of this immuneACCESS table, which keeps in-frame sequences only. Checked studies attribute under half of the gap to unresolved V genes and leave the rest unexplained. V, J and clone size are those of that table, while D and trimming were read from the DNA. This sample lists about 100,000 clones; about 94% were detected once. The ten largest clones add up to about 1.2% of the sample.

Sequencing was carried out using non-Treg CD4+ T cells sorted from blood. Sample cell subset or site, as interpreted from the label and publication: FACS-sorted unstimulated CD4+ non-regulatory T cells. The TCR comes from a human donor in good health.

The nucleotides read TGTGCCAGCACCTCCTGGGGGGGATACTACGAGCAGTACTTC. It codes for CASTSWGGYYEQYF. This receptor chain uses TRBV2 and TRBJ2-7; TRBD2 lines up with 7 middle nucleotides. From V the trimming removes 7 bases and from J it removes 3 bases, while the gene matches leave 9 bases of the junction unaccounted for. The CDR3 spans 14 residues, from the cysteine through the phenylalanine. Only CDR3 DNA remains: 42 bases, in frame from the first base. CDR1 and CDR2 (SNHLY, FYNNEI) derive from the germline V gene. With the rest looked up from the reference TRBV2 and TRBJ2-7 genes rather than sequenced, the full variable domain is EPEVTQTPSHQVTQMGQEVILRCVPISNHLYFYWYRQILGQKVEFLVSFYNNEISEKSEIFDDQFSVERPDGSNFTLKIRSTKLEDSAMYFCASTSWGGYYEQYFGPGTRLTVT.